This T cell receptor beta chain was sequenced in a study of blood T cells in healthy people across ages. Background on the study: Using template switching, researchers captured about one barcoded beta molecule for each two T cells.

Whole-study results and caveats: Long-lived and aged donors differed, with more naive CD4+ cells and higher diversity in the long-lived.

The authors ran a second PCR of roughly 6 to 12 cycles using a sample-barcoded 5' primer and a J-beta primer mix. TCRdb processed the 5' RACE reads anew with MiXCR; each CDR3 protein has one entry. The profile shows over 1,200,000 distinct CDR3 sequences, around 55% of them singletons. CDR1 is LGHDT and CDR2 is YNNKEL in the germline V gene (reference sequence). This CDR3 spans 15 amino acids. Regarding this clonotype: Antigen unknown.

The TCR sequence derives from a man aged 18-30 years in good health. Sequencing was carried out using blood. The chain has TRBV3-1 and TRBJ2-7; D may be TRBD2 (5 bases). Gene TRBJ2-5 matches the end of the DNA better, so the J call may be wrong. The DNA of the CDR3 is TGTGCCAGCAGCCTTAGCTGGAGGCCCCAAGAGACCCAGTACTTC. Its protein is CASSLSWRPQETQYF.